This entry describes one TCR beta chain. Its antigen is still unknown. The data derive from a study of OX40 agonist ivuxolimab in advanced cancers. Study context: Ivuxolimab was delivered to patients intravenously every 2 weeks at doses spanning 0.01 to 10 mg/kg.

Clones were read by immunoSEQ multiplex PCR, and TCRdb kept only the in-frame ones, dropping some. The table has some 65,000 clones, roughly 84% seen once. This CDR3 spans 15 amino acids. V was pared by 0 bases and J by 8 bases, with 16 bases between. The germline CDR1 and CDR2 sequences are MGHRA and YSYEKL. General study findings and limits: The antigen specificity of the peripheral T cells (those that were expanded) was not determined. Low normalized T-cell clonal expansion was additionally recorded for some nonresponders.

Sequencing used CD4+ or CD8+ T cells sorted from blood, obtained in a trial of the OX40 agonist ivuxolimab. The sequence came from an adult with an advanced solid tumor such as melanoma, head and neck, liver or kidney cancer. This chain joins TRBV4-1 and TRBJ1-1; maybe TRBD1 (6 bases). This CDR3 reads CASSQDPGGQTEAFF. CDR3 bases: TGCGCCAGCAGCCAAGACCCCGGAGGACAGACGGAAGCTTTCTTT.